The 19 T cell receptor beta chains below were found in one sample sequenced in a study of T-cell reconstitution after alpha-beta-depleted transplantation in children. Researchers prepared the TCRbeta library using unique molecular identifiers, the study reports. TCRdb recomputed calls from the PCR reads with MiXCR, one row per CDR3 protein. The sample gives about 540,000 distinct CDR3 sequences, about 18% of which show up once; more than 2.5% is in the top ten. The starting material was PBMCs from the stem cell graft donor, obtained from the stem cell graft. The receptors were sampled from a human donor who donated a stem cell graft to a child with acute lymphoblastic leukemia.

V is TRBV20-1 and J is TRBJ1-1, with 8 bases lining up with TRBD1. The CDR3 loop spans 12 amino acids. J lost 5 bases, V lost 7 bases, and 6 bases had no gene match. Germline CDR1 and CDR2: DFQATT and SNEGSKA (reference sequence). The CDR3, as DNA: TGCAGTGTCCCGACAGGGGATACTGAAGCTTTCTTT. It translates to CSVPTGDTEAFF.

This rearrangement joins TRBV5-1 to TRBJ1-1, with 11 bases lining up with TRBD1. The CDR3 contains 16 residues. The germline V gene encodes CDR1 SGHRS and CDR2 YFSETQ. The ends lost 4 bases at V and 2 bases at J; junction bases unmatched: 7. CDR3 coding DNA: TGCGCCAGCAGCCCCGGACAGGGGGCGAGAAACACTGAAGCTTTCTTT. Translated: CASSPGQGARNTEAFF.

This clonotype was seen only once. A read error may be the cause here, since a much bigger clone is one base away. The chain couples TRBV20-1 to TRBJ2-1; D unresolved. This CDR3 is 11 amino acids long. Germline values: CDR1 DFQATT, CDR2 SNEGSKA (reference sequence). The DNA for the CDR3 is TGCAGTGCCAACCGCTACAATGACCAGTTCTTC. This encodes CSANRYNDQFF.

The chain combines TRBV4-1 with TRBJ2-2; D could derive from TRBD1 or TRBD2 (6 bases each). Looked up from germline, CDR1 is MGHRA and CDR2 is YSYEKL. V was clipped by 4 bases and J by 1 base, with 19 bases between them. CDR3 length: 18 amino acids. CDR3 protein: CASSPRVGGGGNTGELFF. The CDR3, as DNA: TGCGCCAGCAGCCCTCGGGTCGGGGGCGGTGGGAACACCGGGGAGCTGTTTTTT.

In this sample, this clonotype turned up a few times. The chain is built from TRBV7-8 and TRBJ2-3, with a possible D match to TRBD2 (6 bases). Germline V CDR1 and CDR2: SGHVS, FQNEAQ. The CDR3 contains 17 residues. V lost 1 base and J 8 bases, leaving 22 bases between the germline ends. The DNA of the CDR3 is TGTGCCAGCAGCTTAGGGGCTCCGGCGGGACCTCTTATTACGCAGTATTTT. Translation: CASSLGAPAGPLITQYF.

The CDR3 protein is CSVDGRNYGYTF. Written as DNA, the CDR3 is TGCAGCGTTGATGGGCGGAACTATGGCTACACCTTC. The chain has TRBV29-1 and TRBJ1-2, with D unclear. Trimming took off 3 bases at V and 2 bases at J, with 7 bases between the two ends. The CDR3 spans 12 residues. Germline V gene sequence: CDR1 SQVTM, CDR2 ANQGSEA.

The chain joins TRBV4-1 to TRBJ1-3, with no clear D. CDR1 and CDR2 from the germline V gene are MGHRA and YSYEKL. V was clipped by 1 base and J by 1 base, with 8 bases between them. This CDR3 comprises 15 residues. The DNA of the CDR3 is TGCGCCAGCAGCCAAGTCGTCGGTTCTGGAAACACCATATATTTT. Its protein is CASSQVVGSGNTIYF.

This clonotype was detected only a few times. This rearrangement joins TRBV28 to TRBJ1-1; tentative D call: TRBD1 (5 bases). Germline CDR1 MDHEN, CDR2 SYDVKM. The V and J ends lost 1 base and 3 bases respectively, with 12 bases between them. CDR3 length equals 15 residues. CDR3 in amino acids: CASSLSGAAYTEAFF. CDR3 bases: TGTGCCAGCAGTTTATCCGGGGCAGCTTACACTGAAGCTTTCTTT.

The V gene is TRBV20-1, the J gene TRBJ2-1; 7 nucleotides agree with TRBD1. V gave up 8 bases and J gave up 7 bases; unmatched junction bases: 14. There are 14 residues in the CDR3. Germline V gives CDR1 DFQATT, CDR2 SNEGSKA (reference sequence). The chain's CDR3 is CSLEDRKPGNEQFF. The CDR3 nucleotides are TGCAGTCTTGAGGACAGGAAGCCTGGGAATGAGCAGTTCTTC.

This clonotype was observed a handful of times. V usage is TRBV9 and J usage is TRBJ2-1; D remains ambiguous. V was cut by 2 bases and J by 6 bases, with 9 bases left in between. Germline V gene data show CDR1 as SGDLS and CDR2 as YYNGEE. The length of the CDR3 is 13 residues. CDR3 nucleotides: TGTGCCAGCAGCGTCGTCCCAAGCAATGAGCAGTTCTTC. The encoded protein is CASSVVPSNEQFF.

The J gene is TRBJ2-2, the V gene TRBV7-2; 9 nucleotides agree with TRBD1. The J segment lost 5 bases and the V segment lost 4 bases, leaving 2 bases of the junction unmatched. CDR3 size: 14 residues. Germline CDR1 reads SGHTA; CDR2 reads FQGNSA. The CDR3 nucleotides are TGTGCCAGCAGCTCCGGGACAGGGACCGGGGAGCTGTTTTTT. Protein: CASSSGTGTGELFF.

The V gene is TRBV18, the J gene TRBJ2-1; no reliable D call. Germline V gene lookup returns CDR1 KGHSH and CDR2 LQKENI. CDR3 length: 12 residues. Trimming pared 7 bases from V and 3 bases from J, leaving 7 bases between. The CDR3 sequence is CASFLDYNEQFF. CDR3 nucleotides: TGTGCCAGCTTCCTGGACTACAATGAGCAGTTCTTC.

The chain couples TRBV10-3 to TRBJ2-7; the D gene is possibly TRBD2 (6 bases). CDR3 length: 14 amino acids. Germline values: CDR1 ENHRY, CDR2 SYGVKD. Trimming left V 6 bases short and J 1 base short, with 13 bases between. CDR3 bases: TGTGCCATCAGGGAGGCGGGAAGATCCTACGAGCAGTACTTC. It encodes CAIREAGRSYEQYF.

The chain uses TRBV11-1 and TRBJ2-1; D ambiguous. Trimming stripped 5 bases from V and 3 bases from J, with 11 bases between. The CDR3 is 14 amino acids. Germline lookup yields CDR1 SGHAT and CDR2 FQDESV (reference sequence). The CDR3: CASSPLRVYNEQFF. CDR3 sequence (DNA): TGTGCCAGCAGCCCCCTTAGGGTCTACAATGAGCAGTTCTTC.

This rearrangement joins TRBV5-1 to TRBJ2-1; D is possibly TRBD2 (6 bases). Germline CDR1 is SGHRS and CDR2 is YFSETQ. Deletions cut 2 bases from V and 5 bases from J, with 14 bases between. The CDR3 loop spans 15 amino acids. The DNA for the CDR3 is TGCGCCAGCAGCTTAGGCCCGGGACTCAACAATGAGCAGTTCTTC. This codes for CASSLGPGLNNEQFF. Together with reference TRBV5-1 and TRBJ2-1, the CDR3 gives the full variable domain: KAGVTQTPRYLIKTRGQQVTLSCSPISGHRSVSWYQQTPGQGLQFLFEYFSETQRNKGNFPGRFSGRQFSNSRSEMNVSTLELGDSALYLCASSLGPGLNNEQFFGPGTRLTVL.

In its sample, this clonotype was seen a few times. CDR3 DNA sequence: TGTGCCAGCAGGGGACTAGCGGGTACCTACGAGCAGTACTTC. Translated: CASRGLAGTYEQYF. The V gene is TRBV2, the J gene TRBJ2-7; the match to TRBD2 covers 12 bases. V lost 6 bases to trimming and J lost 2 bases; unmatched junction nucleotides: 2. The germline V gene has CDR1 SNHLY and CDR2 FYNNEI. There are 14 residues in the CDR3.

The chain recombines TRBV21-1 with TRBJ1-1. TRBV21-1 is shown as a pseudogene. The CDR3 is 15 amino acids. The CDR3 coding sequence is TGTGCCAGCAGCAAAAAGGAGGCAGGGCACACTGAAGCTTTCTTT. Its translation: CASSKKEAGHTEAFF.

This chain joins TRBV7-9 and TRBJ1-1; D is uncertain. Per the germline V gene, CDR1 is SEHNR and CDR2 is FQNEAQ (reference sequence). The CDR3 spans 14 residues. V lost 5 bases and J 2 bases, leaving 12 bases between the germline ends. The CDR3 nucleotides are TGTGCCAGCAGCCCAGTTAGGACCAACACTGAAGCTTTCTTT. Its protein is CASSPVRTNTEAFF.

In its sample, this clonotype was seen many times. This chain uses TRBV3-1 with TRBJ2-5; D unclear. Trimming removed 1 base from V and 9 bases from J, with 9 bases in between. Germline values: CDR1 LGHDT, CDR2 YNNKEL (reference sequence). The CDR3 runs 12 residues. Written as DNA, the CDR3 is TGTGCCAGCAGCCAAGCACAACTTCCCCAGTACTTC. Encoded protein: CASSQAQLPQYF.